This section outlines one T cell receptor beta chain sequence together with its context. As yet, its antigen is unknown. The sorted conventional CD4+ T cells were CD25-low and CD127-high, with genomic DNA sequenced. Generated by immunoSEQ multiplex PCR, the TCRdb table keeps only in-frame clones and is missing some. The sample records roughly 28,000 clones, over 90% being singletons. The data are from a study of regulatory and conventional T cells in RAG deficiency. Findings and caveats of the study: Compared with controls, unique Treg TCR beta sequences dropped about 97-fold in Omenn syndrome and CID/AS. Shorter CDR3s in all patient subsets; >75% Treg-Tconv overlap in Omenn.

CDR1 SGDLS and CDR2 YYNGEE come from the germline V gene. This CDR3 has 15 residues. The J segment lost 2 bases and the V segment lost 3 bases, leaving 5 bases of the junction unmatched. This sample also appeared in a second study, on regulatory T cells. That investigation notes: The PCR used 52 TRBV and 13 TRBJ primers.

The sequencing sample was made of CD25- CD4+ T cells sorted from blood. The chain recombines TRBV9 with TRBJ2-3, with 8 bases lining up with TRBD2. The TCR originated in a human donor in good health. The chain's CDR3 is CASSERGTHTDTQYF. CDR3 bases: TGTGCCAGCAGCGAGCGGGGGACTCACACAGATACGCAGTATTTT.